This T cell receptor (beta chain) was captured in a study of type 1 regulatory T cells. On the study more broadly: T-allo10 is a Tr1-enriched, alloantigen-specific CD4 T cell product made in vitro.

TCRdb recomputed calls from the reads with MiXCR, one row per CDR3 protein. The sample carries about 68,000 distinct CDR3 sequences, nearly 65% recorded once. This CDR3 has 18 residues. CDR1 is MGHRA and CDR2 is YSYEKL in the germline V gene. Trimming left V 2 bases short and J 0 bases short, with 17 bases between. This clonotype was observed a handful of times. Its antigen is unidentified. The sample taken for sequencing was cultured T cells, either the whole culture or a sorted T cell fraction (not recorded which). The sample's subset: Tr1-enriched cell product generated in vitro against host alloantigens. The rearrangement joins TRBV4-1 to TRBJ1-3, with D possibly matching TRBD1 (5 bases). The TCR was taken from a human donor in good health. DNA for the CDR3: TGCGCCAGCAGCCAATTCGGAGACGGGACCGGCTCTGGAAACACCATATATTTT. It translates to CASSQFGDGTGSGNTIYF.